The 16 T cell receptor beta chains presented below share a single source sample, sequenced in a study of neoadjuvant anti-PD-1 for oral cavity cancer. TCRdb's table, derived via immunoSEQ multiplex PCR, lists solely in-frame clones and lacks some. In the table there are around 60,000 clones, 70% to 85% of which are singletons. The sequenced sample was PBMCs, obtained before nivolumab (anti-PD-1) treatment. These receptors all stem from a person between 35 and 79 years old with oral cavity squamous cell carcinoma.

A few counts support this clone. The rearrangement joins TRBV7-2 to TRBJ1-1, with D perhaps matching TRBD1 (5 bases). Trimming took 5 bases from V and 11 from J, leaving 12 bases between them. This CDR3 contains 11 residues. In germline, CDR1 is SGHTA, CDR2 FQGNSA. CDR3 region: CASSVPGYAFF. DNA for the CDR3: TGTGCCAGCAGCGTCCCAGGGTATGCTTTCTTT.

V and J are TRBV28 and TRBJ1-5; perhaps TRBD1 as D (6 bases). The V and J ends lost 6 bases and 4 bases respectively, with 16 bases between them. Germline loops: CDR1 MDHEN, CDR2 SYDVKM. The CDR3 is 15 amino acids. In DNA form, the CDR3 reads TGTGCCAGCAGCACAAGGCGCCAGGGGAATCAGCCCCAGCATTTT. Translation gives CASSTRRQGNQPQHF.

The chain combines TRBV7-9 with TRBJ2-4; the D gene is possibly TRBD1 (7 bases). This CDR3 comprises 16 residues. The V and J ends lost 4 bases and 0 bases respectively, with 13 bases between them. CDR1 SEHNR and CDR2 FQNEAQ come from the germline V gene (reference sequence). The CDR3 loop is CASSSGGQIAKNIQYF. Written as DNA, the CDR3 is TGTGCCAGCAGCTCCGGGGGACAGATAGCCAAAAACATTCAGTACTTC.

This clone has more than one count but fewer than ten. At the DNA level, this CDR3 is encoded by other sequences in the same sample as well. CDR3 bases: TGTGCCAGCAGCGTAGAGGTTGATACGGGAGGTATCTACAATGAGCAGTTCTTC. This sequence encodes CASSVEVDTGGIYNEQFF. V and J are TRBV9 and TRBJ2-1; 7 nucleotides line up with TRBD2. This CDR3 comprises 18 residues. V dropped 0 bases and J dropped 3; count of bases not matched to a gene: 12. In germline, CDR1 is SGDLS, CDR2 YYNGEE.

The J gene is TRBJ1-3, the V gene TRBV7-2; D possibly corresponds to TRBD1 (5 bases). The germline V and J ends were trimmed by 5 bases and 9 bases, with 20 bases remaining between them. From germline, CDR1 is SGHTA and CDR2 FQGNSA. This CDR3 is built from 15 residues. CDR3 region: CASSPQVTSGGTIYF. The CDR3 bases are TGTGCCAGCAGCCCCCAGGTAACTTCTGGGGGCACCATATATTTT.

The rearrangement uses TRBV6-1 and TRBJ2-6; 10 bases are shared with TRBD1. V shed 4 bases and J 0 bases; nucleotides not matched to a gene: 12. Germline CDR1 and CDR2: MNHNS and SASEGT. The CDR3 runs to 20 residues. The CDR3 sequence is CASSVYGTGAINSGANVLTF. CDR3 in DNA: TGTGCCAGCAGTGTTTACGGGACAGGGGCTATCAACTCTGGGGCCAACGTCCTGACTTTC.

V gene TRBV10-2 combines with J gene TRBJ1-2, with D possibly TRBD1 on 5 matching bases. The CDR3 sequence is 15 residues long. Looked up from germline, CDR1 is WSHSY and CDR2 is SAAADI. Deletions cut 7 bases from V and 5 bases from J, with 20 bases between. The CDR3 sequence: CASTALVGGTYGYTF. CDR3 DNA sequence: TGCGCCAGCACAGCCCTCGTCGGGGGTACGTATGGCTACACCTTC.

The V call is TRBV14, the J call TRBJ2-1; 10 bases match TRBD1. This CDR3 spans 15 amino acids. Germline trimming cut 5 bases from V and 7 bases from J; bases unmatched to any gene: 8. Looked up from germline, CDR1 is SGHDN and CDR2 is FVKESK. The CDR3 protein is CASSSTGGAGNEQFF. In nucleotides, the CDR3 is TGTGCCAGCAGCTCGACAGGGGGCGCGGGTAATGAGCAGTTCTTC. The full variable domain, rest sourced from reference TRBV14 and TRBJ2-1, is EAGVTQFPSHSVIEKGQTVTLRCDPISGHDNLYWYRRVMGKEIKFLLHFVKESKQDESGMPNNRFLAERTGGTYSTLKVQPAELEDSGVYFCASSSTGGAGNEQFFGPGTRLTVL.

This sequence joins TRBV5-6 and TRBJ1-1; maybe TRBD1 (6 bases). CDR1 and CDR2 (germline): SGHDT, YYEEEE. CDR3 length: 14 residues. V was clipped by 2 bases and J by 5 bases, with 13 bases between them. This CDR3 is CASSFTGIRTEAFF. DNA of the CDR3: TGTGCCAGCAGCTTTACAGGGATTCGGACTGAAGCTTTCTTT.

In nucleotides, the CDR3 is TGCGCCAGCAGCGGGGGACTAGCGGGTCACTACAATGAGCAGTTCTTC. Protein: CASSGGLAGHYNEQFF. This chain links TRBV5-1 with TRBJ2-1, with 12 bases aligning to TRBD2. J was trimmed by 3 bases and V by 4 bases; bases with no gene match: 5. Germline CDR1 is SGHRS and CDR2 is YFSETQ. The CDR3 covers 16 residues.

The V gene is TRBV11-2, the J gene TRBJ1-6; D uncertain. Germline values: CDR1 SGHAT, CDR2 FQNNGV. The CDR3 extends over 13 amino acids. Trimming stripped 5 bases from V and 10 bases from J, with 12 bases between. Here the CDR3 reads CASSRGLDSPLHF. The CDR3 region has the DNA TGTGCCAGCAGCCGTGGACTGGACTCACCCCTCCACTTT.

The chain links TRBV7-2 to TRBJ1-4, with a tentative D call TRBD1 (6 bases). V lost 5 bases and J lost 8, with 18 bases in between. The length of the CDR3 is 15 residues. From germline, CDR1 is SGHTA and CDR2 FQGNSA. Here the CDR3 DNA reads TGTGCCAGCAGCCCCACCTTCAACAGGGACGAAAAACTGTTTTTT. Translation gives CASSPTFNRDEKLFF.

This chain joins TRBV7-2 and TRBJ2-2; no firm D call. V was pared by 8 bases and J by 2 bases, with 18 bases between. The CDR3 spans 16 residues. Germline V lookup: CDR1 SGHTA, CDR2 FQGNSA. The CDR3 reads CASPNSLGQNTGELFF. CDR3 DNA: TGTGCCAGCCCAAACTCTTTAGGGCAAAACACCGGGGAGCTGTTTTTT. The complete variable domain, with remaining parts taken from reference TRBV7-2 and TRBJ2-2, reads GAGVSQSPSNKVTEKGKDVELRCDPISGHTALYWYRQSLGQGLEFLIYFQGNSAPDKSGLPSDRFSAERTGGSVSTLTIQRTQQEDSAVYLCASPNSLGQNTGELFFGEGSRLTVL.

V and J are TRBV10-2 and TRBJ1-2, with D unresolved. CDR3 length equals 15 residues. The germline CDR1 and CDR2 sequences are WSHSY and SAAADI. V dropped 3 bases and J dropped 1 base, with 12 bases sitting between them. The DNA of the CDR3 is TGCGCCAGCAGTGATTCGAGGAATAATAACTATGGCTACACCTTC. Residues: CASSDSRNNNYGYTF.

The rearrangement links TRBV4-1 to TRBJ1-4; the D gene is possibly TRBD1 (5 bases). Trimming stripped 1 base from V and 0 bases from J, with 12 bases between. Germline assignment: CDR1 MGHRA and CDR2 YSYEKL. The CDR3 loop spans 17 amino acids. CDR3 DNA: TGCGCCAGCAGCCAAGGTACCCTGACAGCAACTAATGAAAAACTGTTTTTT. Residues: CASSQGTLTATNEKLFF.

CDR3 nucleotide sequence: TGTGCCAGCAGCCCCCCCAGCAACTGGAGCCCCTACAATGAGCAGTTCTTC. Translating gives CASSPPSNWSPYNEQFF. The chain recombines TRBV5-4 with TRBJ2-1; D not resolved. The ends were cut back, 4 bases at V and 2 bases at J, with 19 bases in the middle. This CDR3 is 17 amino acids long. CDR1 SGHNT and CDR2 YYREEE come from the germline V gene (reference sequence). Variable domain in full (rest from reference TRBV5-4 and TRBJ2-1): ETGVTQSPTHLIKTRGQQVTLRCSSQSGHNTVSWYQQALGQGPQFIFQYYREEENGRGNFPPRFSGLQFPNYSSELNVNALELDDSALYLCASSPPSNWSPYNEQFFGPGTRLTVL.